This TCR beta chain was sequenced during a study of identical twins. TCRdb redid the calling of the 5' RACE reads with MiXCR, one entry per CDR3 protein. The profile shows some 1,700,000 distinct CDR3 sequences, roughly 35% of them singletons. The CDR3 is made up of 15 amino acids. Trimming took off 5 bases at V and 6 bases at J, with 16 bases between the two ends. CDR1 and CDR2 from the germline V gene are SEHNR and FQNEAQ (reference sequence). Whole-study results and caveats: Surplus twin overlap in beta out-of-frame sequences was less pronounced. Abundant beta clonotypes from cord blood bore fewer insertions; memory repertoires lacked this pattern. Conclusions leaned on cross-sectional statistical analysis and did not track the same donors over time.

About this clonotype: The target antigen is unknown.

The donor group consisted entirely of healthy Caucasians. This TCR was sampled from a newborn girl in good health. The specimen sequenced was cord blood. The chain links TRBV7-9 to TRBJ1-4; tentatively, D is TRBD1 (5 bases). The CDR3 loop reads CASSPSGRGYEKLFF. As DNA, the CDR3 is TGTGCCAGCAGCCCCAGCGGCCGGGGGTATGAAAAACTGTTTTTT.